This TCR beta chain was identified during a study of blood T cell repertoires in COVID-19. About the study: Collection of acute and convalescent COVID-19 samples took place in the United States, Italy and Spain. In each case, the material was cDNA or gDNA derived from T cells, B-cell-depleted T cells, or PBMCs.

Enrolment of Seattle patients took place during active infection, and they were followed longitudinally. Authors' methods: Amplification of reference gene primers was used by the study to estimate nucleated cell counts. Profiling relied on immunoSEQ multiplex PCR, and the TCRdb table lists in-frame clones only, not all of them. V and J calls plus clone size are reproduced from that table; the DNA served to infer D and trimming. The sample holds roughly 460,000 clones, about 90% seen once. V gave up 2 bases and J gave up 7 bases; unmatched junction bases: 3. Germline V gene data show CDR1 as SGHRS and CDR2 as YFSETQ. This CDR3 has 14 residues.

V and J are TRBV5-1 and TRBJ1-5; TRBD1 agrees at 10 bases. The sequenced sample was peripheral blood. This receptor was taken from a man aged 18 to 29 with COVID-19, enrolled during active disease. The CDR3 loop reads CASSLRTGGQPQHF. CDR3 nucleotide sequence: TGCGCCAGCAGCTTACGGACAGGGGGACAGCCCCAGCATTTT.